What follows are 32 T cell receptor beta chains derived from one specimen sequenced in a study of TIL therapy for anti-PD-1-resistant metastatic lung cancer. Sequencing used immunoSEQ v3. Produced via immunoSEQ multiplex PCR; TCRdb's table is partial and in-frame only. The data show around 55,000 clones, with around four fifths seen just once and nearly 3% held by the top ten. Noted time point: pre-treatment sample, taken before nivolumab and TIL therapy. The input for sequencing was blood, taken at baseline. The receptors shown here come from a person aged 30 to 80 with non-small cell lung cancer.

This clone has only one observation. The chain is built from TRBV27 and TRBJ2-1; 8 bases line up with TRBD2. Per germline, CDR1 MNHEY and CDR2 SMNVEV (reference sequence). CDR3 length: 16 amino acids. With V trimmed by 6 bases and J by 2 bases, 9 bases remained unmatched. The DNA of the CDR3 is TGTGCCAGCAGGGGAAGCGGGAGTAGCACCTACAATGAGCAGTTCTTC. Protein sequence: CASRGSGSSTYNEQFF.

This clone was detected only once. The CDR3 region is CASSYNPPDSPLHF. Written as DNA, the CDR3 is TGTGCCAGCAGTTACAACCCACCGGATTCACCCCTCCACTTT. V and J are TRBV6-8 and TRBJ1-6; D gene ambiguous. V was clipped by 2 bases and J by 8 bases, with 10 bases between them. Germline assignment: CDR1 MNHGY and CDR2 SAAAGT. The CDR3 covers 14 residues.

The rearrangement joins TRBV9 to TRBJ2-3; 15 bases are a match to TRBD2. CDR1 is SGDLS and CDR2 is YYNGEE in the germline V gene. V was pared by 5 bases and J by 5 bases, with 6 bases of the junction left unmatched. The CDR3 is 16 amino acids. CDR3 loop: CASRRTSGRAVDTQYF. The CDR3 nucleotides read TGTGCCAGCAGGAGGACTAGCGGGAGGGCCGTAGATACGCAGTATTTT.

This clone has more than one count but fewer than ten. The chain recombines TRBV19 with TRBJ2-7; 11 bases line up with TRBD2. In germline, CDR1 is LNHDA, CDR2 SQIVND (reference sequence). The CDR3 spans 14 residues. With 5 bases clipped from V and 4 bases from J, the junction kept 4 bases outside the gene matches. CDR3 sequence: CASSPGTSGYEQYF. The DNA of the CDR3 is TGTGCCAGTAGTCCAGGGACTAGCGGTTACGAGCAGTACTTC.

The genes are TRBV4-1 and TRBJ1-5, with unresolved D. CDR1 and CDR2 from the germline V gene are MGHRA and YSYEKL. The CDR3 consists of 16 residues. Deletions cut 4 bases from V and 2 bases from J, with 15 bases between. For the CDR3, the DNA is TGCGCCAGCAGCCGTTTGTATTCCGGTGGCAATCAGCCCCAGCATTTT. Residues: CASSRLYSGGNQPQHF.

The sample holds one count of this clone. The genes are TRBV6-5 and TRBJ2-7; the match to TRBD1 covers 8 bases. The CDR3 is 14 residues long. Looked up from germline, CDR1 is MNHEY and CDR2 is SVGAGI. V lost 5 bases, J lost 5 bases, and 8 bases stayed unmatched. The CDR3 nucleotides read TGTGCCAGCAGTCCGTCGGACAGGGTACACGAGCAGTACTTC. Amino acids: CASSPSDRVHEQYF.

The rearrangement uses TRBV7-9 and TRBJ1-2; the D gene is possibly TRBD1 (5 bases). Trimming left V 7 bases short and J 5 bases short, with 14 bases between. Germline V gene lookup returns CDR1 SEHNR and CDR2 FQNEAQ (reference sequence). The CDR3 has 13 amino acids. CDR3 in amino acids: CASTRAGNYGYTF. In nucleotides, the CDR3 is TGTGCCAGCACCCGCGCAGGGAATTATGGCTACACCTTC.

V usage is TRBV7-3 and J usage is TRBJ2-3; 10 bases map to TRBD1. CDR1 and CDR2 from the germline V gene are SGHTA and FQGTGA. The V segment lost 2 bases and the J segment 4 bases; nucleotides outside the gene matches: 3. This CDR3 is built from 15 residues. The CDR3 reads CASSLGDRGPDTQYF. The CDR3 DNA reads as TGTGCCAGCAGCTTAGGGGACAGGGGCCCAGATACGCAGTATTTT.

V gene TRBV6-5 combines with J gene TRBJ2-2, with D hard to call. The ends were cut back, 6 bases at V and 8 bases at J, with 10 bases in the middle. The CDR3 runs to 12 residues. CDR1 and CDR2 (germline): MNHEY, SVGAGI. The CDR3 nucleotides read TGTGCCAGCAGACGCCTGACGGGGGAGCTGTTTTTT. The encoded protein is CASRRLTGELFF.

The genes are TRBV6-5 and TRBJ2-3, with a possible D match to TRBD2 (5 bases). This CDR3 is 15 amino acids long. Germline V gene sequence: CDR1 MNHEY, CDR2 SVGAGI. V was shortened by 0 bases and J by 2 bases, with 9 bases between the two germline ends. The CDR3 loop is CASSYSEGSTDTQYF. The CDR3 coding sequence is TGTGCCAGCAGTTACTCAGAGGGATCCACAGATACGCAGTATTTT.

The gene calls are TRBV6-6 and TRBJ1-2; 7 bases match TRBD1. The CDR3 has 14 amino acids. Trimming cost V 4 bases and J 2 bases; bases outside gene matches: 4. Germline CDR1 reads MNHNY; CDR2 reads SVGAGI (reference sequence). CDR3: CASSLPGQNYGYTF. CDR3 DNA sequence: TGTGCCAGCAGTTTACCGGGACAGAACTATGGCTACACCTTC.

In this sample, this clone turned up a few times. V gene TRBV24-1 combines with J gene TRBJ2-1, with 8 bases fitting TRBD1. V lost 5 bases to trimming and J lost 3 bases; unmatched junction nucleotides: 2. CDR1 and CDR2 (germline): KGHDR, SFDVKD. The CDR3 contains 14 residues. This CDR3 reads CATSGTGLYNEQFF. The CDR3 nucleotides are TGTGCCACCAGTGGGACAGGGCTCTACAATGAGCAGTTCTTC.

A few counts support this clone. The chain employs TRBV30 and TRBJ2-4, with D uncertain. The V and J ends lost 3 bases and 0 bases respectively, with 18 bases between them. The germline V gene encodes CDR1 GTSNPN and CDR2 SVGIG (reference sequence). This CDR3 comprises 17 residues. CDR3 loop: CAWSRPFLNVAKNIQYF. Here the CDR3 DNA reads TGTGCCTGGAGCCGGCCCTTCTTGAATGTAGCCAAAAACATTCAGTACTTC.

The V gene is TRBV11-1, the J gene TRBJ2-6, with D unresolved. The length of the CDR3 is 14 residues. Germline lookup yields CDR1 SGHAT and CDR2 FQDESV (reference sequence). The DNA for the CDR3 is TGTGCTACCGCCTCGGTTTCTGGGGCCAACGTCCTGACTTTC. This encodes CATASVSGANVLTF.

This rearrangement joins TRBV5-4 to TRBJ2-1; 9 nucleotides agree with TRBD1. CDR1 and CDR2 (germline): SGHNT, YYREEE (reference sequence). V was pared by 6 bases and J by 2 bases, with 12 bases of the junction left unmatched. The CDR3 contains 17 residues. CDR3 coding DNA: TGTGCCAGCAACCGGGGACAGGGTGGACAGACCTACAATGAGCAGTTCTTC. It translates to CASNRGQGGQTYNEQFF.

The chain carries TRBV12-3 or TRBV12-4 and TRBJ2-5; 7 positions match TRBD1. Unmatched junction bases numbered 5, after V lost 6 bases and J lost 4 bases. This CDR3 has 13 residues. The CDR3 sequence: CASSRDSLETQYF. The CDR3, as DNA: TGTGCCAGCAGCCGGGACAGCCTAGAGACCCAGTACTTC.

The V and J genes are TRBV27 and TRBJ1-2; 9 nucleotides match TRBD1. The V segment lost 2 bases and the J segment 5 bases; nucleotides outside the gene matches: 6. The germline gives CDR1 MNHEY, CDR2 SMNVEV (reference sequence). This CDR3 contains 15 residues. CDR3 DNA: TGTGCCAGCAGTTTACAGACAGGGGGTTATTATGGCTACACCTTC. It translates to CASSLQTGGYYGYTF.

This clone has only one observation. The CDR3 loop reads CASSLVGGAESPLHF. The CDR3 DNA reads as TGTGCCAGCAGCTTAGTGGGTGGGGCAGAATCACCCCTCCACTTT. V gene TRBV7-2 combines with J gene TRBJ1-6; tentative D call: TRBD1 (5 bases). Germline V gene data show CDR1 as SGHTA and CDR2 as FQGNSA. The CDR3 totals 15 residues. V dropped 1 base and J dropped 10 bases, with 14 bases sitting between them.

The gene calls are TRBV6-6 and TRBJ2-7; D uncertain. This CDR3 is built from 12 residues. Trimming cost V 7 bases and J 7 bases, with 14 bases left between them. Germline V gene sequence: CDR1 MNHNY, CDR2 SVGAGI (reference sequence). The CDR3 DNA is TGTGCCAGCACCCCCTCTCGGCGGGAGCAGTACTTC. Its protein is CASTPSRREQYF.

This chain joins TRBV19 and TRBJ2-6; 7 nucleotides agree with TRBD1. The germline V gene has CDR1 LNHDA and CDR2 SQIVND (reference sequence). The length of the CDR3 is 15 residues. V lost 5 bases and J lost 2; bases outside the gene matches: 3. The DNA of the CDR3 is TGTGCCAGTAGTCCTGACAGGGCTGGGGCCAACGTCCTGACTTTC. This translates into CASSPDRAGANVLTF.

This chain connects TRBV7-6 to TRBJ2-2; D is unclear. V was shortened by 5 bases and J by 4 bases, with 11 bases between the two germline ends. Germline CDR1 SGHVS, CDR2 FNYEAQ. The CDR3 loop spans 14 amino acids. CDR3 sequence (DNA): TGTGCCAGCAGCCCTGGACCGCGCACCGGGGAGCTGTTTTTT. This gives the protein CASSPGPRTGELFF.

The rearrangement uses TRBV7-2 and TRBJ2-7; 7 bases line up with TRBD2. The CDR3 is 15 amino acids. V shed 2 bases and J 3 bases; nucleotides not matched to a gene: 7. Per the germline V gene, CDR1 is SGHTA and CDR2 is FQGNSA. CDR3 protein: CASSLSHGGGYEQYF. The DNA for the CDR3 is TGTGCCAGCAGCTTATCCCACGGCGGGGGCTACGAGCAGTACTTC.

This chain connects TRBV30 to TRBJ2-5; D possibly corresponds to TRBD2 (6 bases). The germline V gene has CDR1 GTSNPN and CDR2 SVGIG (reference sequence). The CDR3 contains 13 residues. V lost 7 bases to trimming and J lost 3 bases, with 15 bases between them. CDR3 nucleotide sequence: TGTGCCTACGCTATGGGACTCGAAGAGACCCAGTACTTC. Amino acid sequence: CAYAMGLEETQYF.

This chain uses TRBV15 with TRBJ2-2; D possibly corresponds to TRBD2 (6 bases). The germline V gene encodes CDR1 LNHNV and CDR2 YYDKDF (reference sequence). Trimming left V 3 bases short and J 3 bases short, with 17 bases between. CDR3 length: 17 residues. CDR3 in DNA: TGTGCCACCAGCAGTGGAGGGCAGGGTCGGCACACCGGGGAGCTGTTTTTT. Amino acids: CATSSGGQGRHTGELFF.

The rearrangement uses TRBV3-1 (or the pseudogene TRBV3-2) and TRBJ1-5; the D gene is possibly TRBD1 (5 bases). Trimming removed 4 bases at V and 3 bases at J, with 16 bases between. This CDR3 spans 16 amino acids. CDR1 and CDR2 (germline): LGHDT, YNNKEL (reference sequence). Here the CDR3 DNA reads TGTGCCAGCAGCCCCCGGGTAGGGGTTTTCAATCAGCCCCAGCATTTT. Protein product: CASSPRVGVFNQPQHF.

The CDR3 loop is CASSSNRRAYNEQFF. The CDR3 DNA is TGTGCCAGCAGTTCCAACAGGAGGGCCTACAATGAGCAGTTCTTC. The chain combines TRBV28 with TRBJ2-1; weak D call: TRBD2 (6 bases). Germline lookup yields CDR1 MDHEN and CDR2 SYDVKM. Trimming cost V 4 bases and J 2 bases, with 12 bases left between them. This CDR3 comprises 15 residues.

The chain employs TRBV4-1 and TRBJ2-2, with D hard to call. The ends were cut back, 4 bases at V and 1 base at J, with 10 bases in the middle. CDR3 length: 15 residues. Germline V gene lookup returns CDR1 MGHRA and CDR2 YSYEKL. DNA of the CDR3: TGCGCCAGCAGCCTGAATTGGAGGAACACCGGGGAGCTGTTTTTT. Protein sequence: CASSLNWRNTGELFF.

The table lists this clone with a few counts. This chain uses TRBV6-5 with TRBJ2-6; D is perhaps TRBD1 (5 bases). The ends were cut back, 4 bases at V and 5 bases at J, with 9 bases in the middle. Germline lookup yields CDR1 MNHEY and CDR2 SVGAGI. The CDR3 covers 14 residues. This CDR3 reads CASSSDIWANVLTF. The CDR3 bases are TGTGCCAGCAGTTCGGACATTTGGGCCAACGTCCTGACTTTC.

V is TRBV7-9 and J is TRBJ1-3, with a tentative D call TRBD1 (5 bases). Trimming shortened V by 2 bases and J by 1 base, and 9 bases separated the two germline ends. The CDR3 has 15 amino acids. Germline CDR1 is SEHNR and CDR2 is FQNEAQ (reference sequence). The CDR3 loop reads CASSLQGRSGNTIYF. CDR3 coding DNA: TGTGCCAGCAGCTTACAGGGACGATCTGGAAACACCATATATTTT.

The chain is built from TRBV3-1 (or the pseudogene TRBV3-2) and TRBJ1-6, with 8 positions matching TRBD1. The V gene end was trimmed by 0 bases and the J gene end by 0 bases; junction bases not matched to a gene: 4. The CDR3 sequence is 18 residues long. CDR1 and CDR2 from the germline V gene are LGHDT and YNNKEL (reference sequence). The CDR3 spells CASSQEGQASSYNSPLHF. For the CDR3, the DNA is TGTGCCAGCAGCCAAGAGGGACAGGCGAGCTCCTATAATTCACCCCTCCACTTT.

The chain employs TRBV29-1 and TRBJ2-7, with D tentatively TRBD1 (5 bases). Germline V gene lookup returns CDR1 SQVTM and CDR2 ANQGSEA. This CDR3 region has 12 residues. V gave up 4 bases and J gave up 3 bases, with 10 bases separating them. CDR3 nucleotide sequence: TGCAGCGTTGGTCAGCAGGGCTACGAGCAGTACTTC. It specifies CSVGQQGYEQYF.

This chain links TRBV6-5 with TRBJ2-2; 10 nucleotides agree with TRBD1. V shed 6 bases, J shed 0 bases, and the junction held 1 base outside the gene matches. In germline, CDR1 is MNHEY, CDR2 SVGAGI. CDR3 length equals 15 residues. The CDR3 nucleotides are TGTGCCAGCAGAGGACAGGGGGCGAACACCGGGGAGCTGTTTTTT. Its translation is CASRGQGANTGELFF.